The 23 T cell receptor beta chains reported below all come from one sample, sequenced in a study of T cell repertoires in cytomegalovirus infection. TCRdb re-called the reads through MiXCR, storing one row per CDR3 protein. The sample yields roughly 340,000 distinct CDR3 sequences, almost 30% seen once. Their antigen targets remain unknown. The material sequenced was cultured PBMCs, taken from culture after CMV antigen stimulation. These receptor sequences come from a human donor in good health (CMV status not recorded). Some clones in this sample may be carry-over from other donors' samples.

This clonotype came up many times. This chain uses TRBV28 with TRBJ1-5, with a possible D match to TRBD1 (5 bases). The CDR3 contains 14 residues. CDR1 and CDR2 from the germline V gene are MDHEN and SYDVKM. Trimming shortened V by 3 bases and J by 6 bases, and 12 bases separated the two germline ends. The chain's CDR3 is CASSLGRVGQPQHF. The CDR3 DNA reads as TGTGCCAGCAGTTTGGGCAGGGTGGGTCAGCCCCAGCATTTT. Filled out from reference TRBV28 and TRBJ1-5, the complete variable domain reads DVKVTQSSRYLVKRTGEKVFLECVQDMDHENMFWYRQDPGLGLRLIYFSYDVKMKEKGDIPEGYSVSREKKERFSLILESASTNQTSMYLCASSLGRVGQPQHFGDGTRLSIL.

The rearrangement joins TRBV4-1 to TRBJ1-2; D is perhaps TRBD1 (5 bases). This CDR3 has 13 residues. Trimming removed 0 bases from V and 7 bases from J, with 9 bases in between. Germline V gene sequence: CDR1 MGHRA, CDR2 YSYEKL. CDR3: CASSQEVQGGYTF. The CDR3 DNA reads as TGCGCCAGCAGCCAAGAAGTTCAGGGTGGCTACACCTTC.

This clonotype appeared a few times. V is TRBV19 and J is TRBJ2-3; 11 bases map to TRBD1. V was pared by 3 bases and J by 7 bases, with 3 bases of the junction left unmatched. Germline-derived CDR1 and CDR2 are LNHDA and SQIVND (reference sequence). The CDR3 sequence is 14 residues long. The CDR3 spells CASSMGTGGYTQYF. The CDR3 bases are TGTGCCAGTAGTATGGGGACAGGGGGTTATACGCAGTATTTT.

This clonotype appeared a few times. The rearrangement links TRBV15 to TRBJ2-3; TRBD2 aligns across 12 bases. After removal of 4 bases from V and 4 bases from J, the junction contained 9 bases not matched to a gene. CDR3 length: 17 residues. CDR1 LNHNV and CDR2 YYDKDF come from the germline V gene (reference sequence). The CDR3 DNA follows: TGTGCCACCAGCACCTCTAGACTAGCGGGAGAGGCAGATACGCAGTATTTT. As protein: CATSTSRLAGEADTQYF.

The gene calls are TRBV28 and TRBJ2-2, with 10 bases aligning to TRBD1. The CDR3 loop spans 16 amino acids. The V segment lost 5 bases and the J segment 4 bases; nucleotides outside the gene matches: 7. Germline values: CDR1 MDHEN, CDR2 SYDVKM. The DNA of the CDR3 is TGTGCCAGCAGTGGATTAGACAGGGGGCCCACCGGGGAGCTGTTTTTT. This translates into CASSGLDRGPTGELFF. Together with reference TRBV28 and TRBJ2-2, the CDR3 gives the full variable domain: DVKVTQSSRYLVKRTGEKVFLECVQDMDHENMFWYRQDPGLGLRLIYFSYDVKMKEKGDIPEGYSVSREKKERFSLILESASTNQTSMYLCASSGLDRGPTGELFFGEGSRLTVL.

This clonotype was counted many times. CDR3 sequence: CASGLVHTGYEQYF. CDR3 in DNA: TGTGCTAGTGGTTTGGTACATACGGGCTACGAGCAGTACTTC. The gene calls are TRBV12-5 and TRBJ2-7; unclear D gene. The germline V gene has CDR1 LGHNT and CDR2 FRNRAP. Trimming removed 0 bases at V and 3 bases at J, with 9 bases between. The CDR3 consists of 14 residues.

V is TRBV6-2 or TRBV6-3 and J is TRBJ1-5, with unresolved D. The CDR3 sequence is 13 residues long. V lost 0 bases and J lost 10, with 10 bases in between. Germline V gives CDR1 MNHEY, CDR2 SVGEGT. The CDR3 DNA is TGTGCCAGCAGTTACTCCGGGAGGAGCCCCCAGCATTTT. Encoded protein: CASSYSGRSPQHF.

There are a few counts of this clonotype. The chain employs TRBV7-6 and TRBJ2-1; D may be TRBD1 or TRBD2 (5 bases each). Germline lookup yields CDR1 SGHVS and CDR2 FNYEAQ. V was pared by 2 bases and J by 12 bases, with 14 bases between. The CDR3 is 13 amino acids. CDR3 amino acids: CASSLNPGLGQFF. The CDR3, as DNA: TGTGCCAGCAGCTTAAACCCGGGGCTCGGGCAGTTCTTC. Drawing the rest from reference TRBV7-6 and TRBJ2-1, the complete variable domain is GAGVSQSPRYKVTKRGQDVALRCDPISGHVSLYWYRQALGQGPEFLTYFNYEAQQDKSGLPNDRFSAERPEGSISTLTIQRTEQRDSAMYRCASSLNPGLGQFFGPGTRLTVL.

The gene calls are TRBV10-3 and TRBJ1-5; D possibly corresponds to TRBD1 (5 bases). The CDR3 totals 13 residues. The germline V gene has CDR1 ENHRY and CDR2 SYGVKD. The V end lost 2 bases, the J end lost 5 bases, and 7 bases lay between the germline ends. The CDR3 DNA sequence: TGTGCCATCAGTGAGGAAGGGGATCAGCCCCAGCATTTT. As protein: CAISEEGDQPQHF.

J is TRBJ2-5 and V is TRBV18; D might be TRBD1 (6 bases). The CDR3 spans 14 residues. Trimming removed 3 bases from V and 4 bases from J, with 12 bases in between. The germline gives CDR1 KGHSH, CDR2 LQKENI. The CDR3 sequence is CASSPIRGVETQYF. In DNA, the CDR3 is TGTGCCAGCTCACCCATCAGGGGTGTAGAGACCCAGTACTTC.

The V gene is TRBV7-9, the J gene TRBJ2-3; no firm D call. With 1 base removed from V and 7 bases from J, the gap between germline ends came to 6 bases. Germline V gives CDR1 SEHNR, CDR2 FQNEAQ (reference sequence). This CDR3 region has 12 residues. In DNA form, the CDR3 reads TGTGCCAGCAGCTTAGATGTAAATACGCAGTATTTT. Its translation: CASSLDVNTQYF.

The chain links TRBV6-5 to TRBJ1-1, with 8 nucleotides matching TRBD1. This CDR3 is 13 amino acids long. Germline V gives CDR1 MNHEY, CDR2 SVGAGI. Here the CDR3 reads CDCYRGADTEAFF. CDR3 sequence (DNA): TGTGACTGCTACAGGGGGGCGGACACTGAAGCTTTCTTT.

The rearrangement joins TRBV7-9 to TRBJ2-1, with 11 bases fitting TRBD2. The CDR3 covers 16 residues. Germline V gives CDR1 SEHNR, CDR2 FQNEAQ (reference sequence). V lost 5 bases, J lost 4 bases, and 7 bases stayed unmatched. The CDR3, as DNA: TGTGCCAGCAGCCCCCTGACTAGCGGGACTTACAATGAGCAGTTCTTC. Its translation is CASSPLTSGTYNEQFF.

The rearrangement links TRBV27 to TRBJ1-2; TRBD1 aligns across 10 bases. This CDR3 is 12 amino acids long. V was pared by 9 bases and J by 8 bases, with 6 bases of the junction left unmatched. Per the germline V gene, CDR1 is MNHEY and CDR2 is SMNVEV (reference sequence). The CDR3 protein is CARRQGAMGYTF. CDR3 DNA sequence: TGTGCCAGGAGACAGGGGGCGATGGGCTACACCTTC.

The chain joins TRBV10-3 to TRBJ1-1; D uncertain. V lost 0 bases to trimming and J lost 4 bases, with 18 bases between them. The CDR3 covers 17 residues. Germline CDR1 is ENHRY and CDR2 is SYGVKD. The chain's CDR3 is CAISESVQNTGITEAFF. CDR3 nucleotide sequence: TGTGCCATCAGTGAGTCAGTCCAGAACACGGGTATCACTGAAGCTTTCTTT.

This clonotype was recorded once. The rearrangement uses TRBV19 and TRBJ2-6; tentative D call: TRBD1 (6 bases). CDR1 is LNHDA and CDR2 is SQIVND in the germline V gene (reference sequence). Deletions cut 6 bases from V and 4 bases from J, with 31 bases between. The CDR3 has 21 residues. CDR3 nucleotides: TGTGCCAGTAGCCGTCGCTTAAAACAGGGAATCGGCGACTGGGGGGCCAACGTCCTGACTTTC. This gives the protein CASSRRLKQGIGDWGANVLTF.

This clonotype was counted ten times or more. The chain combines TRBV9 with TRBJ1-2; weak D call: TRBD1 (5 bases). The V gene's germline CDR1 is SGDLS and CDR2 YYNGEE. The CDR3 length is 17 residues. V was trimmed by 2 bases and J by 0 bases, leaving 17 bases between them. The DNA of the CDR3 is TGTGCCAGCAGCGTGGGTCCCGGGACTCAAGCTAACTATGGCTACACCTTC. Amino acids: CASSVGPGTQANYGYTF.

This clonotype appeared many times. The V and J genes are TRBV3-1 and TRBJ1-2; a weak D match, TRBD1 (5 bases). Germline CDR1 is LGHDT and CDR2 is YNNKEL (reference sequence). The length of the CDR3 is 13 residues. Trimming cost V 4 bases and J 5 bases, with 11 bases left between them. CDR3 nucleotides: TGTGCCAGCAGCCTAGGGACCCCGTATGGCTACACCTTC. This translates into CASSLGTPYGYTF.

The chain combines TRBV30 with TRBJ1-4; D is perhaps TRBD1 (6 bases). CDR3 size: 15 residues. The V end was cut by 5 bases, the J end by 5 bases, with 18 bases between. Germline CDR1 and CDR2: GTSNPN and SVGIG (reference sequence). In nucleotides, the CDR3 is TGTGCCTGGGGCCCCTTGGGACACCAGAATGAAAAACTGTTTTTT. It specifies CAWGPLGHQNEKLFF.

The V call is TRBV11-2, the J call TRBJ2-6; D remains ambiguous. V lost 2 bases, J lost 1 base, and 9 bases lay in between. Germline V gene lookup returns CDR1 SGHAT and CDR2 FQNNGV. CDR3 size: 16 residues. CDR3 in amino acids: CASSLWGVSGANVLTF. The CDR3 DNA sequence: TGTGCCAGCAGCTTATGGGGTGTTTCTGGGGCCAACGTCCTGACTTTC.

This chain joins TRBV12-3 or TRBV12-4 and TRBJ1-5, with D possibly being TRBD1 (5 bases). V was clipped by 6 bases and J by 3 bases, with 33 bases between them. The CDR3 contains 21 residues. The CDR3 coding sequence is TGTGCCAGCAGCCGCGCACCCTCGACGTCAGGCACGGCGGGGGACAATCAGCCCCAGCATTTT. Encoded protein: CASSRAPSTSGTAGDNQPQHF.

The rearrangement uses TRBV11-2 and TRBJ1-1, with TRBD1 as a possible D gene (6 bases). Looked up from germline, CDR1 is SGHAT and CDR2 is FQNNGV. The V gene lost 5 bases and the J gene lost 3 bases, with 16 bases spanning the gap. This CDR3 comprises 15 residues. The CDR3 reads CASSPLGGADTEAFF. The DNA for the CDR3 is TGTGCCAGCAGCCCACTGGGGGGGGCGGACACTGAAGCTTTCTTT.

This clonotype was observed a handful of times. This chain links TRBV7-6 with TRBJ1-4; a possible D gene is TRBD1 (6 bases). The CDR3 is made up of 16 amino acids. Trimming pared 3 bases from V and 7 bases from J, leaving 18 bases between. From germline, CDR1 is SGHVS and CDR2 FNYEAQ. The CDR3 region has the DNA TGTGCCAGCAGCTTGGGGCGTCGGGGGCCTGGTGAAAAACTGTTTTTT. Translation: CASSLGRRGPGEKLFF.